This TCR beta chain emerged from a study of blood T cell repertoires in COVID-19. Looking at the study overall: The United States, Italy and Spain supplied acute and convalescent COVID-19 samples. Sample material is recorded as cDNA or gDNA derived from T cells, B-cell-depleted T cells, or PBMCs.

Per germline, CDR1 MGHDK and CDR2 SYGVNS. The CDR3 covers 15 residues. Losses at the gene ends were 5 bases for V and 3 bases for J; bases not matched to a gene: 9. Original data processing: It was from reference gene primer amplification that nucleated cell counts were estimated. Repertoires were generated with immunoSEQ multiplex PCR, while TCRdb's copy carries only in-frame clones and drops some. D and trimming come from the DNA, and the V and J calls and clone size come from that table. Here the sample spans more than 130,000 clones, about 90% being singletons. The material sequenced was peripheral blood. The chain employs TRBV25-1 and TRBJ2-7; 8 bases are a match to TRBD2. The origin of this receptor is a man aged 45-65 years with active or convalescent COVID-19. The CDR3 coding sequence is TGTGCCAGCAGTTCCGCCGGGGGGGGAATCTACGAGCAGTACTTC. Amino acid sequence: CASSSAGGGIYEQYF.